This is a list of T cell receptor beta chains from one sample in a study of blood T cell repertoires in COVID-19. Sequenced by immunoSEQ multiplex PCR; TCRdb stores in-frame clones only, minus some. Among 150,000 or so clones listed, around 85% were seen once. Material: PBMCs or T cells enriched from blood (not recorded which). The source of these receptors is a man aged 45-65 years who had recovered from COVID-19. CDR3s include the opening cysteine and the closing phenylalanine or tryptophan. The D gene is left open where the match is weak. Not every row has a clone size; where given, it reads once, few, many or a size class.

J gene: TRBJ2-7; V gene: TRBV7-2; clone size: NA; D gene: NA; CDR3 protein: CASSFNPGHEQYF; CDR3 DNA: TGTGCCAGCAGCTTTAACCCAGGGCACGAGCAGTACTTC
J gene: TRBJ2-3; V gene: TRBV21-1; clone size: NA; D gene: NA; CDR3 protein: CASSNAAPGLAGQTDTQYF; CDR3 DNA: TGTGCCAGCAGCAACGCAGCTCCGGGACTAGCGGGGCAAACAGATACGCAGTATTTT
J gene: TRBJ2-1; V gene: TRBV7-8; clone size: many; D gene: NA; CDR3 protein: CASSLVVRGLKGYEQFF; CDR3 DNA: TGTGCCAGCAGCTTAGTTGTGCGAGGCCTTAAGGGGTATGAGCAGTTCTTC
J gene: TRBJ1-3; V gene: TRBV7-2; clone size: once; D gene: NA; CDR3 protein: CASSLDRGGNTIYF; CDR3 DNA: TGTGCCAGCAGCTTAGATCGGGGGGGAAACACCATATATTTT
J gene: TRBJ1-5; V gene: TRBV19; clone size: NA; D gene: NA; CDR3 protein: CASSIDRGTGQPQHF; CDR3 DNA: TGTGCCAGTAGTATAGATCGGGGGACGGGTCAGCCCCAGCATTTT
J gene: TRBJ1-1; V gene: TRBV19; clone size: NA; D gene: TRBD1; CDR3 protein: CASSRGQGNTEAFF; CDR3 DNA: TGTGCCAGTAGTAGAGGACAGGGAAACACTGAAGCTTTCTTT
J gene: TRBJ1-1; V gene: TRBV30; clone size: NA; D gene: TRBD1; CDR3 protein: CAWNLRQGGGTEAFF; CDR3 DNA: TGTGCCTGGAACCTTCGACAGGGTGGAGGCACTGAAGCTTTCTTT
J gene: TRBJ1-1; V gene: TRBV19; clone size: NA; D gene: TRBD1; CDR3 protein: CASSDGQGIRNTEAFF; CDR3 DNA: TGTGCCAGTAGTGACGGACAGGGGATTCGGAACACTGAAGCTTTCTTT
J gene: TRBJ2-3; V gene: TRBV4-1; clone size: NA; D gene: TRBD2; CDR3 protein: CASSQDWLAGVPLTDTQYF; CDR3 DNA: TGCGCCAGCAGCCAAGATTGGCTAGCGGGGGTCCCCCTCACAGATACGCAGTATTTT
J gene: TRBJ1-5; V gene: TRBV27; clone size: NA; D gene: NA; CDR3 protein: CASSLMRSQPQHF; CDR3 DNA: TGTGCCAGCAGTTTAATGAGGTCTCAGCCCCAGCATTTT
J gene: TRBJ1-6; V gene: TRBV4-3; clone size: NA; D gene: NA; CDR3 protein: CASSQETAFHSPLHF; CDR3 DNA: TGCGCCAGCAGCCAAGAGACAGCCTTTCATTCACCCCTCCACTTT
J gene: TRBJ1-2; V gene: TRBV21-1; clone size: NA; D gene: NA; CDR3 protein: CASSKALLGAGGGYGYTF; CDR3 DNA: TGTGCCAGCAGCAAAGCGCTTTTGGGGGCAGGGGGTGGGTATGGCTACACCTTC
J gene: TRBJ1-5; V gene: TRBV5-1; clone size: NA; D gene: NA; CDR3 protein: CASPVQGSNQPQHF; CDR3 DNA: TGCGCCAGCCCCGTACAGGGAAGCAATCAGCCCCAGCATTTT
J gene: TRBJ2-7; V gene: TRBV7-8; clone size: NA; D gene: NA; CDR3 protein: CASSFGDKFEQYF; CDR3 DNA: TGTGCCAGCAGCTTCGGGGACAAGTTCGAGCAGTACTTC
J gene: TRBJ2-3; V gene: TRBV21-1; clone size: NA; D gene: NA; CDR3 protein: CASLKGRPGTRNRGGGDTQYF; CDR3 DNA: TGTGCCAGCCTTAAAGGGCGTCCCGGGACAAGGAACAGGGGAGGAGGAGATACGCAGTATTTT
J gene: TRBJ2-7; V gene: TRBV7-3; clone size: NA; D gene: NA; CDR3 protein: CASSSLSHEQYF; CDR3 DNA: TGTGCCAGCAGCTCTCTATCCCACGAGCAGTACTTC
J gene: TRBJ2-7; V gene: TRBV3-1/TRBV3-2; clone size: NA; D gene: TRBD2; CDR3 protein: CASSSLAGSSYEQYF; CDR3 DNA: TGTGCCAGCAGCTCTCTAGCGGGGAGCTCCTACGAGCAGTACTTC
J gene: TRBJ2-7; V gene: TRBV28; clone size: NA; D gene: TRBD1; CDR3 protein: CASSQVPGQGAYEQYF; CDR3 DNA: TGTGCCAGCAGTCAAGTTCCGGGACAGGGGGCGTACGAGCAGTACTTC
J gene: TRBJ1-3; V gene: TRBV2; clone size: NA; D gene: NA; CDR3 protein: CASSEGPKGGNTIYF; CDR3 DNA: TGTGCCAGCAGCGAAGGACCGAAGGGGGGAAACACCATATATTTT
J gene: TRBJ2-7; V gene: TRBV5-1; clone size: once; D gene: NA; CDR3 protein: CASSLFPGYEQYF; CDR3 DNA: TGCGCCAGCAGCTTGTTCCCAGGCTACGAGCAGTACTTC
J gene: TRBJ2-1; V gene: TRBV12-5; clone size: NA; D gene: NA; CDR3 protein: CASGRRQTLPYNEQFF; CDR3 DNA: TGTGCTAGTGGACGGCGACAGACCCTCCCCTACAATGAGCAGTTCTTC
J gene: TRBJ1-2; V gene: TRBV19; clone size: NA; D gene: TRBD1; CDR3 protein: CASSPGQRIYGYTF; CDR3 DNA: TGTGCCAGTAGCCCGGGACAGAGAATATATGGCTACACCTTC
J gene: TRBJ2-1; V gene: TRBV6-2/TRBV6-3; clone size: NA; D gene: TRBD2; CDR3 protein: CASSYRTSGPNEQFF; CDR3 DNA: TGTGCCAGCAGTTATCGGACTAGCGGCCCCAATGAGCAGTTCTTC
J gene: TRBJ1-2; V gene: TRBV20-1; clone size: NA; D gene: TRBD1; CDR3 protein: CSARETGASTF; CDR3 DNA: TGCAGTGCTAGAGAGACAGGGGCTAGCACCTTC
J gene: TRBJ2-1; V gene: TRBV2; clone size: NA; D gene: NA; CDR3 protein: CASSDQGGIRDEQFF; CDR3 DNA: TGTGCCAGCAGTGACCAGGGGGGCATAAGGGATGAGCAGTTCTTC
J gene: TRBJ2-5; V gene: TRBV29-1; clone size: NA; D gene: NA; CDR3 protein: CSVAPGSGQETQYF; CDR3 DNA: TGCAGCGTTGCCCCCGGGTCGGGCCAAGAGACCCAGTACTTC
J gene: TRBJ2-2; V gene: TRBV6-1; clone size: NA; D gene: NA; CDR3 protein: CASSATTDSLHGELFF; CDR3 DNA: TGTGCCAGCAGTGCAACCACGGACAGTCTGCACGGGGAGCTGTTTTTT
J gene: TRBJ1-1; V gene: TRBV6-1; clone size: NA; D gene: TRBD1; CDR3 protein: CASSEPRTDWTGHNTEAFF; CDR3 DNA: TGTGCCAGCAGTGAGCCCCGAACTGACTGGACAGGTCATAACACTGAAGCTTTCTTT
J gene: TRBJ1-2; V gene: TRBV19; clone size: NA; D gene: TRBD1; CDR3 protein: CASSRDSIYGYTF; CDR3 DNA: TGTGCCAGTAGTAGGGACAGCATCTATGGCTACACCTTC
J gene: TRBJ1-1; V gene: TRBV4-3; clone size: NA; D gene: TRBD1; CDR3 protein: CASSQVGRGRASTEAFF; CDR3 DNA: TGCGCCAGCAGCCAAGTGGGCAGGGGGCGGGCGTCCACTGAAGCTTTCTTT
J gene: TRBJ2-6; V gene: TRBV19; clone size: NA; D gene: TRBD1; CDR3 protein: CASKDRPSSGANVLTF; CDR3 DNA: TGTGCCAGTAAGGACAGGCCGAGCTCTGGGGCCAACGTCCTGACTTTC
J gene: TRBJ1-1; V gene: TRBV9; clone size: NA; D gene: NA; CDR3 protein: CASSVLGGDGEAFF; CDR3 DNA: TGTGCCAGCAGCGTATTGGGAGGGGACGGTGAAGCTTTCTTT
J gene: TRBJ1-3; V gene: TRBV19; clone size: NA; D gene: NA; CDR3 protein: CASSIPPGADSGNTIYF; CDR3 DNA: TGTGCCAGTAGTATACCCCCAGGGGCGGACTCTGGAAACACCATATATTTT
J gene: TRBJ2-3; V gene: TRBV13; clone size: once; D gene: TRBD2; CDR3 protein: CASSSGGAADTQYF; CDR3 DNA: TGTGCCAGCAGCTCCGGGGGGGCAGCAGATACGCAGTATTTT
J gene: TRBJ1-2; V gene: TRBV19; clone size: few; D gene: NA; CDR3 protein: CASSTKGTGDYGYTF; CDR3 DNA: TGTGCCAGTAGTACTAAGGGGACGGGGGACTATGGCTACACCTTC
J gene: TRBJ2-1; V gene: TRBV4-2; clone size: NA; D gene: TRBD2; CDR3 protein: CASSQDPSGGVTYNEQFF; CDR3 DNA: TGTGCCAGCAGCCAAGATCCTAGCGGGGGGGTTACCTACAATGAGCAGTTCTTC
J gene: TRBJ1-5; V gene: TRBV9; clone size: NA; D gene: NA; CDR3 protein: CASSVDDRWIEPQHF; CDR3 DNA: TGTGCCAGCAGCGTAGACGACAGGTGGATTGAGCCCCAGCATTTT
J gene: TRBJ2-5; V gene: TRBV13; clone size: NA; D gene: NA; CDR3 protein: CASSLGTGIQETQYF; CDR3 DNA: TGTGCCAGCAGCTTAGGCACGGGTATCCAAGAGACCCAGTACTTC
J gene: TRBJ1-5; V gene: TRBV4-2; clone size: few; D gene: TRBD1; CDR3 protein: CASSRDSHRTGGNQPQHF; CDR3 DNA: TGTGCCAGCAGCCGAGATTCCCACCGGACAGGGGGCAATCAGCCCCAGCATTTT
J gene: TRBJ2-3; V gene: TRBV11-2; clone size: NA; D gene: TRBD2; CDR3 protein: CASSRAGGSGGTDTQYF; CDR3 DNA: TGTGCCAGCAGCCGCGCCGGTGGTAGCGGGGGCACAGATACGCAGTATTTT
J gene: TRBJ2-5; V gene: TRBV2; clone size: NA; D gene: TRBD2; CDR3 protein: CASRDGTGLASETQYF; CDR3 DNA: TGTGCCAGCAGGGATGGAACTGGACTAGCGTCAGAGACCCAGTACTTC
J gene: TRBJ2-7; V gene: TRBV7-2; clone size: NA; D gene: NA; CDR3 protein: CASSSFSSSYEQYF; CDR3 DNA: TGTGCCAGCAGCTCTTTTTCCAGCTCCTACGAGCAGTACTTC
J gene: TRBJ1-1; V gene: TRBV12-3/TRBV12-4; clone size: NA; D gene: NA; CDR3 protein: CASSLAGVAFF; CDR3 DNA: TGTGCCAGCAGTTTAGCAGGGGTGGCTTTCTTT
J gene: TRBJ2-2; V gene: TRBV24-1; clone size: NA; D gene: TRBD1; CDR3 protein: CATTGTGYTGELFF; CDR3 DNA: TGTGCCACCACCGGGACAGGGTACACCGGGGAGCTGTTTTTT
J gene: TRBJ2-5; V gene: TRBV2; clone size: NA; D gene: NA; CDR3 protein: CASSTDTVETQYF; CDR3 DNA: TGTGCCAGCAGTACAGATACGGTAGAGACCCAGTACTTC
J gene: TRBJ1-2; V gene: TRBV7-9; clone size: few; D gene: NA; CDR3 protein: CASSSTQRASYGYTF; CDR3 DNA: TGTGCCAGCAGCTCCACACAGAGGGCTAGCTATGGCTACACCTTC
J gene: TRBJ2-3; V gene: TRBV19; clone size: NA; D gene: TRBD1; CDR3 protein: CASSTTGGTDTQYF; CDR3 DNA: TGTGCCAGTAGTACGACAGGGGGCACAGATACGCAGTATTTT
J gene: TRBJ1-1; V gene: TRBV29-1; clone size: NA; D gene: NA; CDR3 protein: CSGLDTANEAFF; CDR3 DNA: TGCAGCGGCTTAGACACAGCCAACGAAGCTTTCTTT
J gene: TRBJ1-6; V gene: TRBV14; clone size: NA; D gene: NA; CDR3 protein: CASSQTGTPWDSLHF; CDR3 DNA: TGTGCCAGCAGCCAAACCGGGACTCCTTGGGATTCCCTCCACTTT
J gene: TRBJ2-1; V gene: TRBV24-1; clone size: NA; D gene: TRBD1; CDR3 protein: CATSALARDRGGEQFF; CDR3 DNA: TGTGCCACCAGTGCATTAGCCCGGGACAGGGGTGGTGAGCAGTTCTTC
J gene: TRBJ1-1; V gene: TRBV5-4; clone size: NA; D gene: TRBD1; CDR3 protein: CASSRWDRANTEAFF; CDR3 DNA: TGTGCCAGCAGCCGCTGGGACAGAGCGAACACTGAAGCTTTCTTT
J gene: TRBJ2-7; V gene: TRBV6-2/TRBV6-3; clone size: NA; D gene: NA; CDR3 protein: CASSYEGSPSYEQYF; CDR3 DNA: TGTGCCAGCAGTTACGAGGGATCCCCCTCCTACGAGCAGTACTTC
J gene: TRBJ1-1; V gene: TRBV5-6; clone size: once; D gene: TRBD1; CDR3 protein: CASSRDRGLEAFF; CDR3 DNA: TGTGCCAGCAGCAGGGACAGGGGGCTCGAAGCTTTCTTT